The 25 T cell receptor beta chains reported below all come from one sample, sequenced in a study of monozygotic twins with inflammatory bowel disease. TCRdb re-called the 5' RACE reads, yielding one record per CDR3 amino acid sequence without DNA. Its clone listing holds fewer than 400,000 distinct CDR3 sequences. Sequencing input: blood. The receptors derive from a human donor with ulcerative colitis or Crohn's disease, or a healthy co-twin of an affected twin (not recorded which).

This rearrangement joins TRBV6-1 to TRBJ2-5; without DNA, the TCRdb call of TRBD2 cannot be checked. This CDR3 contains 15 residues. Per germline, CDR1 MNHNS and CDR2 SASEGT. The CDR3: CASSVPTSGEETQYF.

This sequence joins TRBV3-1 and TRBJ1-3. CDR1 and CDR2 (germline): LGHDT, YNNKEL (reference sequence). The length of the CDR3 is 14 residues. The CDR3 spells CASSQQRSGNTIYF.

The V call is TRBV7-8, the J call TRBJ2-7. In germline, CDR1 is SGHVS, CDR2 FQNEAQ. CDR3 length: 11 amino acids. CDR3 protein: CASSSPRRQYF.

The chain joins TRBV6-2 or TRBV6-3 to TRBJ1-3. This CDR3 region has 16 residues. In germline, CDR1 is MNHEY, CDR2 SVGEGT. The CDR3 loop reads CASKYQGRSSGNTIYF.

CDR3 sequence reads: CSARNREGAYNEQFF. This chain links TRBV20-1 with TRBJ2-1; TCRdb gives TRBD2 as the D gene, but with no DNA this cannot be confirmed. Germline CDR1 DFQATT, CDR2 SNEGSKA (reference sequence). The CDR3 extends over 15 amino acids.

CDR3 amino acids: CASSFGYGTYEQYF. The V call is TRBV7-2, the J call TRBJ2-7. The germline CDR1 and CDR2 sequences are SGHTA and FQGNSA. The CDR3 sequence is 14 residues long.

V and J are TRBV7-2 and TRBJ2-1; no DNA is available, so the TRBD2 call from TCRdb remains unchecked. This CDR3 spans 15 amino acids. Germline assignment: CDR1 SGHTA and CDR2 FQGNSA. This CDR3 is CASSFSSGGYNEQFF.

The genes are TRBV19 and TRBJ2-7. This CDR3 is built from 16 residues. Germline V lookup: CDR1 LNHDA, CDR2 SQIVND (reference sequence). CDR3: CASSIDYSGRAYEQYF.

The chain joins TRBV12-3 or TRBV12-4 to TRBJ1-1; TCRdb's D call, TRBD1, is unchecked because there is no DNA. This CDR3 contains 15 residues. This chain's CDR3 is CASSPSGILNTEAFF.

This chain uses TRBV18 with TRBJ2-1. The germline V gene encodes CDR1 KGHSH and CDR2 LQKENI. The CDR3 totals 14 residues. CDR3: CASSTSGGRNEQFF.

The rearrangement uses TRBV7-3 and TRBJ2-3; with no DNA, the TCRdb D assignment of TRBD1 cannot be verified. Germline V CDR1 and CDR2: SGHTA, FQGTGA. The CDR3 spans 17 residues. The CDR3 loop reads CASSSTPRTGVGFGQYF.

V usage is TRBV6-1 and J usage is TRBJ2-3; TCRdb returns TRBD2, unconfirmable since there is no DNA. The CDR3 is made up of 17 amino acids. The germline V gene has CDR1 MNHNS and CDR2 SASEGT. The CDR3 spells CASSAGTSGGRGDTQYF.

CDR3 amino acids: CASSVGGWTNYGYTF. This rearrangement joins TRBV9 to TRBJ1-2; the TCRdb call, TRBD1, lacks DNA for checking. Germline V lookup: CDR1 SGDLS, CDR2 YYNGEE. CDR3 length equals 15 residues.

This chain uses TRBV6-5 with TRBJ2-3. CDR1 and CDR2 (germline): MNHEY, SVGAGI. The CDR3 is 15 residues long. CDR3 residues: CASSYSGKSTDTQYF.

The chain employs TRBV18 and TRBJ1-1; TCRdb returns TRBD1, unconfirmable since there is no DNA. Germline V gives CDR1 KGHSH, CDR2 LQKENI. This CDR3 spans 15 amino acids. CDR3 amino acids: CASSPQGQGNTEAFF. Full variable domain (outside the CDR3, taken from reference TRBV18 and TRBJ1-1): NAGVMQNPRHLVRRRGQEARLRCSPMKGHSHVYWYRQLPEEGLKFMVYLQKENIIDESGMPKERFSAEFPKEGPSILRIQQVVRGDSAAYFCASSPQGQGNTEAFFGQGTRLTVV.

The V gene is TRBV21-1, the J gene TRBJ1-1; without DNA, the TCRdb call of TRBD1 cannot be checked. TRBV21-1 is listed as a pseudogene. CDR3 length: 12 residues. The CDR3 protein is CASSKRDRSLSF.

Here the CDR3 reads CASSISFGSSNEKLFF. The V call is TRBV19, the J call TRBJ1-4. The CDR3 is made up of 16 amino acids. Germline values: CDR1 LNHDA, CDR2 SQIVND (reference sequence).

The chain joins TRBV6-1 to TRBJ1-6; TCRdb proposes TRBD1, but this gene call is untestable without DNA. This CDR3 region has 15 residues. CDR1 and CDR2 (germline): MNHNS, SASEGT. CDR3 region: CASRQQGASNSPLHF.

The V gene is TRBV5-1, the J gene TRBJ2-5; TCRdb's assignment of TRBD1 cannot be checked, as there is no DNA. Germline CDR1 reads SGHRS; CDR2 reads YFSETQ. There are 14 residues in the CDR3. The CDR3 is CASSLGDTQETQYF. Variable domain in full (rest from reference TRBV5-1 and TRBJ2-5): KAGVTQTPRYLIKTRGQQVTLSCSPISGHRSVSWYQQTPGQGLQFLFEYFSETQRNKGNFPGRFSGRQFSNSRSEMNVSTLELGDSALYLCASSLGDTQETQYFGPGTRLLVL.

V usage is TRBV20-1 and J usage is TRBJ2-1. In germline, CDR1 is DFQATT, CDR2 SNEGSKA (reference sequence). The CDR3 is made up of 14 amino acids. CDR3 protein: CSARRGETYNEQFF.

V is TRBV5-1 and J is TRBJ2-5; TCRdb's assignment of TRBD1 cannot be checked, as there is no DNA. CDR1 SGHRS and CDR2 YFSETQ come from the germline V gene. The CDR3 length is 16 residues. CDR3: CASMPMSRGAGETQYF.

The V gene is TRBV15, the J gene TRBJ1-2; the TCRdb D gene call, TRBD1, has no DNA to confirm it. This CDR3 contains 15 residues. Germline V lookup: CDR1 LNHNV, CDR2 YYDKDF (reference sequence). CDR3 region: CATSSRVGGHGGYTF.

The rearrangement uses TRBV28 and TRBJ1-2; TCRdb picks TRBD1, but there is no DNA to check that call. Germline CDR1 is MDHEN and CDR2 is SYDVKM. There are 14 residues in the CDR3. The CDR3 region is CASSPPGHQGSNTF.

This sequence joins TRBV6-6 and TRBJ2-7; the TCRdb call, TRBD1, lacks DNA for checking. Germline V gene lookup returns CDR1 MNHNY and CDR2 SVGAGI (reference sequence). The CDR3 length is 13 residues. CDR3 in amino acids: CASKGTVQYEQYF.

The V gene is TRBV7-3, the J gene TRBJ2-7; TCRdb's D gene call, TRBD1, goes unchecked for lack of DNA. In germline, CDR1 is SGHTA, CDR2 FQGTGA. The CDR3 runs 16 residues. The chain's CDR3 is CASSSRAGTGTDEQYF.